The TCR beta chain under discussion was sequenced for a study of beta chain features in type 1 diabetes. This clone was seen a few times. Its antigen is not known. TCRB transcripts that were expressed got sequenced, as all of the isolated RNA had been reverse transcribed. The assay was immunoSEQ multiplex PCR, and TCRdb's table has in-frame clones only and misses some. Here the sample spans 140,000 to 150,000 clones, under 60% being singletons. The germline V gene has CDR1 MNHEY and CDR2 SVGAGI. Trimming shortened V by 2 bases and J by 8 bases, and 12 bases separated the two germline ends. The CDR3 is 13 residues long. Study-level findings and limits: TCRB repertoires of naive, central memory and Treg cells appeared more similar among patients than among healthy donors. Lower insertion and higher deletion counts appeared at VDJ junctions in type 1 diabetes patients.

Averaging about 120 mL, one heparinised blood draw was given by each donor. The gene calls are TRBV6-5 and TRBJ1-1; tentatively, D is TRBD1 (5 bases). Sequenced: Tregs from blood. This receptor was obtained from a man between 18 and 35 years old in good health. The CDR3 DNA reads TGTGCCAGCAGTTACGGGGACTCGGCAGAAGCTTTCTTT. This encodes CASSYGDSAEAFF.